This is a list of T cell receptor beta chains from one sample in a study of blood T cell repertoires in COVID-19. Produced via immunoSEQ multiplex PCR; TCRdb's table is partial and in-frame only. The profile shows about 170,000 clones, about 87% of them singletons. Sequenced input: peripheral blood. The receptors come from a man aged 18 to 30 with active or convalescent COVID-19. Each CDR3 is given with its conserved first and last residue. Each record gives: V gene, D gene, clone size, J gene, CDR3 DNA, CDR3 protein. The D gene is left open where the match is weak. Clone size, where shown, is once, few, many, or a class for clones that have expanded.

V gene: TRBV20-1
D gene: .
clone size: .
J gene: TRBJ2-7
CDR3 DNA: TGCAGTGCTAGTGGGGGTGCGAGGGTAGATTACTCCTACGAGCAGTACTTC
CDR3 protein: CSASGGARVDYSYEQYF

V gene: TRBV7-3
D gene: .
clone size: .
J gene: TRBJ2-1
CDR3 DNA: TGTGCCAGCAGCGAAACAGGGCTTTATGAGCAGTTCTTC
CDR3 protein: CASSETGLYEQFF

V gene: TRBV6-5
D gene: .
clone size: .
J gene: TRBJ2-3
CDR3 DNA: TGTGCCAGCAGTTACCTACCTAGGTCCCTGATACAGTATTTT
CDR3 protein: CASSYLPRSLIQYF

V gene: TRBV19
D gene: .
clone size: .
J gene: TRBJ2-7
CDR3 DNA: TGTGCCAGTAGTCCCCGGGACAACGAGCAGTACTTC
CDR3 protein: CASSPRDNEQYF

V gene: TRBV7-2
D gene: .
clone size: .
J gene: TRBJ1-2
CDR3 DNA: TGTGCCAGCAGCTTAGCGCCAGGGAAAAACTATGGCTACACCTTC
CDR3 protein: CASSLAPGKNYGYTF

V gene: TRBV29-1
D gene: .
clone size: .
J gene: TRBJ1-1
CDR3 DNA: TGCAGCGTTGCGGCTCAGGGGAACACTGAAGCTTTCTTT
CDR3 protein: CSVAAQGNTEAFF

V gene: TRBV7-2
D gene: TRBD2
clone size: .
J gene: TRBJ2-1
CDR3 DNA: TGTGCCAGCAGCCGGACTAGCGGGAGTGGTGAGCAGTTCTTC
CDR3 protein: CASSRTSGSGEQFF

V gene: TRBV5-4
D gene: TRBD1
clone size: once
J gene: TRBJ2-5
CDR3 DNA: TGTGCCAGCAGCGGACAGAAGACAGGGAGCGAGACCCAGTACTTC
CDR3 protein: CASSGQKTGSETQYF

V gene: TRBV7-3
D gene: TRBD2
clone size: .
J gene: TRBJ2-5
CDR3 DNA: TGTGCCAGCAGCTTTCCGGCCCCTAGACTAGCGGGGTTGCAAGAGACCCAGTACTTC
CDR3 protein: CASSFPAPRLAGLQETQYF

V gene: TRBV15
D gene: TRBD2
clone size: .
J gene: TRBJ2-1
CDR3 DNA: TGTGCCACCAGCAGAGCGGCGGGGGGTGATGAGCAGTTCTTC
CDR3 protein: CATSRAAGGDEQFF

V gene: TRBV5-4
D gene: .
clone size: .
J gene: TRBJ2-1
CDR3 DNA: TGTGCCAGCAGCTTCGATTCGGGAGAGCAGTTCTTC
CDR3 protein: CASSFDSGEQFF

V gene: TRBV7-9
D gene: .
clone size: once
J gene: TRBJ1-3
CDR3 DNA: TGTGCCAGCAGCCGTGGGCTCTCTGGAAACACCATATATTTT
CDR3 protein: CASSRGLSGNTIYF

V gene: TRBV2
D gene: .
clone size: .
J gene: TRBJ2-3
CDR3 DNA: TGTGCCAGCAGTGAGGGCCGAGCTAGCACAGATACGCAGTATTTT
CDR3 protein: CASSEGRASTDTQYF

V gene: TRBV6-5
D gene: TRBD1
clone size: .
J gene: TRBJ2-7
CDR3 DNA: TGTGCCGGACACCGGGACAGAGCATACGAGCAGTACTTC
CDR3 protein: CAGHRDRAYEQYF

V gene: TRBV12-5
D gene: .
clone size: .
J gene: TRBJ1-1
CDR3 DNA: TGTGCTAGTGGTTTAGGGGGGGCTGAAGCTTTCTTT
CDR3 protein: CASGLGGAEAFF

V gene: TRBV11-2
D gene: .
clone size: .
J gene: TRBJ1-2
CDR3 DNA: TGTGCCAGCAGCGGATCCGGGTCCTTCTACGATGGCTACACCTTC
CDR3 protein: CASSGSGSFYDGYTF